The 25 T cell receptor beta chains reported below all come from one sample, sequenced in a study of OX40 agonist ivuxolimab in advanced cancers. The protocol was immunoSEQ multiplex PCR, while the TCRdb copy is restricted to in-frame clones and leaves out a portion. The sample consists of about 73,000 clones, approximately 90% of them appearing once. The sample in question was CD4+ or CD8+ T cells sorted from blood, obtained in a trial of the OX40 agonist ivuxolimab. The source of these receptors is an adult with an advanced solid tumor such as melanoma, head and neck, liver or kidney cancer.

The chain combines TRBV6-6 with TRBJ2-5; weak D call: TRBD1 (5 bases). Trimming removed 6 bases from V and 2 bases from J, with 13 bases in between. CDR1 is MNHNY, CDR2 SVGAGI, per germline (reference sequence). The CDR3 consists of 14 residues. This CDR3 is CASSPNRLQETQYF. The CDR3 DNA reads as TGTGCCAGCAGCCCGAACAGGTTACAAGAGACCCAGTACTTC.

The CDR3 sequence: CASSFGGGREKLFF. The CDR3 DNA reads TGTGCCAGCAGCTTTGGCGGGGGCCGGGAAAAACTGTTTTTT. This chain joins TRBV7-9 and TRBJ1-4; a possible D gene is TRBD1 (6 bases). The CDR3 loop spans 14 amino acids. V lost 3 bases, J lost 8 bases, and 13 bases lay in between. The V gene's germline CDR1 is SEHNR and CDR2 FQNEAQ (reference sequence).

This chain connects TRBV9 to TRBJ2-1; D call uncertain. The germline V gene has CDR1 SGDLS and CDR2 YYNGEE. The CDR3 consists of 15 residues. Trimming took 1 base from V and 0 from J, leaving 8 bases between them. CDR3 residues: CASSVNDPSYNEQFF. The CDR3 DNA reads TGTGCCAGCAGCGTAAATGATCCCTCCTACAATGAGCAGTTCTTC. Full variable domain (remainder filled in from reference TRBV9 and TRBJ2-1): DSGVTQTPKHLITATGQRVTLRCSPRSGDLSVYWYQQSLDQGLQFLIQYYNGEERAKGNILERFSAQQFPDLHSELNLSSLELGDSALYFCASSVNDPSYNEQFFGPGTRLTVL.

J is TRBJ2-7 and V is TRBV19, with D possibly being TRBD1 or TRBD2 (5 bases each). Trimming removed 4 bases from V and 0 bases from J, with 13 bases in between. The V gene's germline CDR1 is LNHDA and CDR2 SQIVND (reference sequence). The CDR3 consists of 15 residues. CDR3: CASSTPGRFSYEQYF. CDR3 nucleotide sequence: TGTGCCAGTAGTACCCCGGGACGGTTCTCCTACGAGCAGTACTTC.

V usage is TRBV7-2 and J usage is TRBJ2-6; no definite D call. V lost 6 bases to trimming and J lost 0 bases, with 12 bases between them. Germline CDR1 reads SGHTA; CDR2 reads FQGNSA. The CDR3 runs to 16 residues. CDR3 in amino acids: CASSQQPPSGANVLTF. Written as DNA, the CDR3 is TGTGCCAGCAGTCAACAGCCCCCCTCTGGGGCCAACGTCCTGACTTTC.

This clone was seen once. This chain links TRBV10-3 with TRBJ2-1, with unresolved D. CDR3 size: 11 residues. Deletions cut 6 bases from V and 4 bases from J, with 4 bases between. CDR1 is ENHRY, CDR2 SYGVKD, per germline. CDR3 in DNA: TGTGCCATCAGGGTATACAATGAGCAGTTCTTC. This codes for CAIRVYNEQFF.

J is TRBJ1-5 and V is TRBV19; 8 bases line up with TRBD1. Per the germline V gene, CDR1 is LNHDA and CDR2 is SQIVND (reference sequence). With V trimmed by 3 bases and J by 7 bases, 5 bases remained unmatched. The CDR3 is 14 residues long. CDR3 in DNA: TGTGCCAGTAGTATGGTGACAGGGGCCCAGCCCCAGCATTTT. This sequence encodes CASSMVTGAQPQHF. Filled out from reference TRBV19 and TRBJ1-5, the complete variable domain reads DGGITQSPKYLFRKEGQNVTLSCEQNLNHDAMYWYRQDPGQGLRLIYYSQIVNDFQKGDIAEGYSVSREKKESFPLTVTSAQKNPTAFYLCASSMVTGAQPQHFGDGTRLSIL.

The genes are TRBV6-5 and TRBJ1-2; a possible D gene is TRBD1 (5 bases). The CDR3 runs to 14 residues. Between the trimmed V and J ends, which lost 5 bases and 4 bases, there was a span of 14 bases. Germline assignment: CDR1 MNHEY and CDR2 SVGAGI. The CDR3 loop is CASSPPGGGYGYTF. The DNA of the CDR3 is TGTGCCAGCAGTCCACCTGGGGGGGGCTATGGCTACACCTTC.

In its sample, this clone was seen a few times. The chain uses TRBV20-1 and TRBJ2-7; D unclear. The CDR3 runs 11 residues. CDR1 and CDR2 (germline): DFQATT, SNEGSKA (reference sequence). V shed 3 bases and J shed 9 bases, with 12 bases lying between them. The CDR3 region has the DNA TGCAGTGCTAGTCCGACACGCGGGCAGTACTTC. This sequence encodes CSASPTRGQYF.

This clone has only one observation. This chain joins TRBV6-6 and TRBJ2-5; D is ambiguous. Germline V gene data show CDR1 as MNHNY and CDR2 as SVGAGI (reference sequence). Trimming left V 8 bases short and J 2 bases short, with 9 bases between. The CDR3 runs to 12 residues. The CDR3, as DNA: TGTGCCAGCGGCAGAGGACAAGAGACCCAGTACTTC. As protein: CASGRGQETQYF.

The chain couples TRBV25-1 to TRBJ2-5; D gene uncertain. V was clipped by 1 base and J by 2 bases, with 2 bases between them. CDR1 and CDR2 from the germline V gene are MGHDK and SYGVNS. The CDR3 contains 12 residues. Written as DNA, the CDR3 is TGTGCCAGCAGTGAATTTCAAGAGACCCAGTACTTC. Amino acid sequence: CASSEFQETQYF.

A single count supports this clone. The chain has TRBV6-5 and TRBJ2-5; the D gene could be TRBD1 or TRBD2 (5 bases each). The CDR3 runs 15 residues. Trimming removed 5 bases at V and 7 bases at J, with 20 bases between. Germline V gives CDR1 MNHEY, CDR2 SVGAGI. CDR3 nucleotides: TGTGCCAGCAGTACAAGCGGAGGCCCCAGGGCGACCCAGTACTTC. Residues: CASSTSGGPRATQYF.

The chain is built from TRBV18 and TRBJ2-3; D is perhaps TRBD1 (5 bases). V was cut by 2 bases and J by 6 bases, with 9 bases left in between. The V gene's germline CDR1 is KGHSH and CDR2 LQKENI. The CDR3 has 13 amino acids. The CDR3 nucleotides read TGTGCCAGCTCACCAACCAGGGCGGATACGCAGTATTTT. Protein: CASSPTRADTQYF.

This clone was seen a single time. This rearrangement joins TRBV5-1 to TRBJ1-6, with TRBD1 matching 7 bases. V was pared by 2 bases and J by 8 bases, with 4 bases of the junction left unmatched. CDR1 is SGHRS and CDR2 is YFSETQ in the germline V gene. There are 14 residues in the CDR3. This CDR3 is CASSLGQVDSPLHF. The CDR3 DNA sequence: TGCGCCAGCAGCTTAGGACAGGTAGATTCACCCCTCCACTTT. Filled out from reference TRBV5-1 and TRBJ1-6, the complete variable domain reads KAGVTQTPRYLIKTRGQQVTLSCSPISGHRSVSWYQQTPGQGLQFLFEYFSETQRNKGNFPGRFSGRQFSNSRSEMNVSTLELGDSALYLCASSLGQVDSPLHFGNGTRLTVT.

V usage is TRBV19 and J usage is TRBJ2-3; 14 nucleotides align to TRBD2. Trimming at V came to 5 bases and at J to 4 bases, leaving 8 bases not matched to a gene. The germline gives CDR1 LNHDA, CDR2 SQIVND (reference sequence). This CDR3 comprises 17 residues. The DNA of the CDR3 is TGTGCCAGTAGTTTCCCCGGACTAGCGGGAGGACCAGATACGCAGTATTTT. This codes for CASSFPGLAGGPDTQYF.

V gene TRBV2 combines with J gene TRBJ2-3, with D uncertain. V shed 6 bases and J shed 0 bases, with 10 bases lying between them. Germline CDR1 and CDR2: SNHLY and FYNNEI. This CDR3 comprises 14 residues. CDR3 protein: CASRAHQSTDTQYF. CDR3 DNA sequence: TGTGCCAGCAGGGCACATCAGAGCACAGATACGCAGTATTTT.

The V gene is TRBV5-1, the J gene TRBJ2-4; D possibly corresponds to TRBD1 (6 bases). The CDR3 consists of 16 residues. The V end lost 4 bases, the J end lost 5 bases, and 19 bases lay between the germline ends. In germline, CDR1 is SGHRS, CDR2 YFSETQ. The CDR3 sequence is CASSPLPGVGENIQYF. The CDR3 DNA reads as TGCGCCAGCAGCCCCCTTCCAGGGGTGGGAGAAAACATTCAGTACTTC.

The J gene is TRBJ2-7, the V gene TRBV10-3; 8 nucleotides agree with TRBD2. Germline V gene lookup returns CDR1 ENHRY and CDR2 SYGVKD. The CDR3 is 13 residues long. V was clipped by 8 bases and J by 3 bases; unmatched bases: 6. CDR3 nucleotide sequence: TGTGCCATCGGGGGACTAGGTTTCTACGAGCAGTACTTC. Amino acid sequence: CAIGGLGFYEQYF.

V gene TRBV5-8 combines with J gene TRBJ2-1, with TRBD1 matching 7 bases. The ends lost 1 base at V and 4 bases at J; junction bases unmatched: 5. Germline V gene data show CDR1 as SGHTS and CDR2 as YDEGEE. CDR3 size: 15 residues. CDR3 sequence (DNA): TGTGCCAGCAGCTTGAGGACAGGCGGATACAATGAGCAGTTCTTC. This gives the protein CASSLRTGGYNEQFF.

V gene TRBV19 combines with J gene TRBJ2-3; D call uncertain. The V and J ends lost 3 bases and 4 bases respectively, with 8 bases between them. The V gene's germline CDR1 is LNHDA and CDR2 SQIVND (reference sequence). The length of the CDR3 is 13 residues. The CDR3 DNA reads TGTGCCAGTAGTATCCTTCCAGCAGATACGCAGTATTTT. This sequence encodes CASSILPADTQYF.

The V call is TRBV6-5, the J call TRBJ2-1; TRBD2 might be the D (6 bases). Trimming pared 4 bases from V and 2 bases from J, leaving 12 bases between. Germline V lookup: CDR1 MNHEY, CDR2 SVGAGI. The CDR3 length is 15 residues. The CDR3 DNA reads as TGTGCCAGCAGTTTTTCGGGAGCAGCCTACAATGAGCAGTTCTTC. It specifies CASSFSGAAYNEQFF.

This chain connects TRBV2 to TRBJ1-1; TRBD1 might be the D (6 bases). Germline lookup yields CDR1 SNHLY and CDR2 FYNNEI. The V end was cut by 6 bases, the J end by 10 bases, with 18 bases between. This CDR3 comprises 13 residues. CDR3 amino acids: CASREYREFGAFF. CDR3 DNA sequence: TGTGCCAGCAGGGAGTACAGGGAATTTGGAGCTTTCTTT.

The chain joins TRBV5-1 to TRBJ2-5, with 11 bases aligning to TRBD2. Near its end, the DNA agrees better with TRBJ2-7, so the J call may be wrong. This CDR3 has 16 residues. CDR1 and CDR2 from the germline V gene are SGHRS and YFSETQ. CDR3 in amino acids: CASSLTSGGSSYEQYF. The CDR3 DNA is TGCGCCAGCAGCTTAACTAGCGGGGGTAGCTCCTACGAGCAGTACTTC.

V usage is TRBV9 and J usage is TRBJ1-2; tentatively, D is TRBD1 (5 bases). This CDR3 spans 15 amino acids. Trimming removed 5 bases at V and 6 bases at J, with 20 bases between. Germline CDR1 SGDLS, CDR2 YYNGEE. The CDR3 DNA reads TGTGCCAGCAGACCGGGACCAAACAATATCAATGGCTACACCTTC. Residues: CASRPGPNNINGYTF.

The gene calls are TRBV10-3 and TRBJ1-5, with TRBD1 matching over 11 bases. The CDR3 length is 17 residues. Germline CDR1 ENHRY, CDR2 SYGVKD. Losses at the gene ends were 0 bases for V and 2 bases for J; bases not matched to a gene: 3. For the CDR3, the DNA is TGTGCCATCAGTGAGTCTGGACAGGGGGCTGGCAATCAGCCCCAGCATTTT. Residues: CAISESGQGAGNQPQHF.